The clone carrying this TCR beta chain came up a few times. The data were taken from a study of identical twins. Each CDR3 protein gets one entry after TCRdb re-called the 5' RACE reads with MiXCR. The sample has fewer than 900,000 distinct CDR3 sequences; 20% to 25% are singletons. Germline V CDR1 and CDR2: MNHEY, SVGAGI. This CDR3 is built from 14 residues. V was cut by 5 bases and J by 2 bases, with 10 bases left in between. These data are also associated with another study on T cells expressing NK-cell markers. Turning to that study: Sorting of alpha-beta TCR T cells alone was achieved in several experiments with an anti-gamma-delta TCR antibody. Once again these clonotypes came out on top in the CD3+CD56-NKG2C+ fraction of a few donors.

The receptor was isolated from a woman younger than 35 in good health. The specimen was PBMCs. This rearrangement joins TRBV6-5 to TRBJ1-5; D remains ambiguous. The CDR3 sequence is CASSILRGNQPQHF. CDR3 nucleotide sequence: TGTGCCAGCAGTATACTACGGGGCAATCAGCCCCAGCATTTT.